This TCR beta chain was captured by sequencing in a study of control samples from healthy donors and cancer patients. Sequencing used immunoSEQ multiplex PCR; TCRdb keeps in-frame clones, though not all of them. Of 28,000 or so clones listed, around 86% are singletons. CDR3 length: 16 amino acids. The ends lost 5 bases at V and 2 bases at J; junction bases unmatched: 8. Germline V gene lookup returns CDR1 SGHVS and CDR2 FNYEAQ. Sample: PBMCs. The chain has TRBV7-6 and TRBJ2-2; 7 nucleotides agree with TRBD2. The sequence derives from a man between 60 and 75 years old with colorectal cancer. The CDR3: CASSPAGLHNTGELFF. The CDR3 nucleotides read TGTGCCAGCAGCCCAGCGGGGTTACACAACACCGGGGAGCTGTTTTTT.